This TCR beta chain stems from a study of T cell responses to AZD1222 COVID-19 vaccine. Only in-frame clones appear in the TCRdb table, and some are missing; sequencing was by immunoSEQ multiplex PCR. Of around 140,000 clones listed, over 85% are singletons. The CDR3 contains 16 residues. The J segment lost 4 bases and the V segment lost 2 bases, leaving 10 bases of the junction unmatched. Germline loops: CDR1 MNHEY, CDR2 SVGAGI. The chain carries TRBV6-5 and TRBJ1-2; 7 nucleotides agree with TRBD1. This TCR came from an adult in good health. Sequenced here: peripheral blood, sampled on day 0 of MenACWY control vaccination. CDR3 DNA sequence: TGTGCCAGCAGTTACGCCGCCACAGGGGAGACCTATGGCTACACCTTC. Translation gives CASSYAATGETYGYTF.